This TCR beta chain was sequenced during a study of CD8 T cells in ankylosing spondylitis. Points from the study as a whole: One TCR beta motif, made up of under ten highly homologous variants, appeared characteristic of ankylosing spondylitis blood.

Comment on this clonotype: Its specificity is unknown.

Each CDR3 protein is one row after TCRdb ran MiXCR on the 5' RACE reads. The sample shows approximately 440,000 distinct CDR3 sequences, under 20% of them seen only once. CDR1 is KGHDR and CDR2 is SFDVKD in the germline V gene. V gave up 4 bases and J gave up 7 bases; unmatched junction bases: 13. The CDR3 contains 17 residues. This chain links TRBV24-1 with TRBJ2-3; 10 bases align to TRBD1. The TCR was taken from a male donor with ankylosing spondylitis. The specimen was blood, either unsorted or a sorted T cell fraction (not recorded which). Written as DNA, the CDR3 is TGTGCCACCAGTGACCTACGGAGAGACAGGGGGCCAAATACGCAGTATTTT. Residues: CATSDLRRDRGPNTQYF.